The rows below give T cell receptor beta chains drawn from one sample of a study of CD8 T cells in ankylosing spondylitis. In TCRdb, the 5' RACE reads were re-called with MiXCR into one record per CDR3 protein. Among 450,000 to 550,000 distinct CDR3 sequences listed, approximately 5.3% were seen once. The sequenced material came from blood, either unsorted or a sorted T cell fraction (not recorded which). The receptor set was obtained from a male donor with ankylosing spondylitis. Each CDR3 is given with its conserved first and last residue. Each record gives: V gene, D gene, clone size, J gene, CDR3 protein, CDR3 DNA. The D gene is left open where the match is weak. The listing skips clone size in some rows; elsewhere it reads once, few, many or a size class.

v_gene: TRBV4-1; d_gene: TRBD1; abundance: many; j_gene: TRBJ2-7; CDR3aa: CASSPGQGKTYEQYF; CDR3nt: TGCGCCAGCAGCCCGGGACAGGGAAAGACCTACGAGCAGTACTTC
v_gene: TRBV20-1; d_gene: NA; abundance: few; j_gene: TRBJ2-7; CDR3aa: CSARTFFGRVVYEQYF; CDR3nt: TGCAGTGCTAGAACCTTCTTTGGCAGGGTGGTGTACGAGCAGTACTTC
v_gene: TRBV11-2; d_gene: NA; abundance: many; j_gene: TRBJ1-6; CDR3aa: CASSLESPILGYNSPLHF; CDR3nt: TGTGCCAGCAGCTTAGAGTCCCCCATACTAGGCTATAATTCACCCCTCCACTTT
v_gene: TRBV20-1; d_gene: NA; abundance: few; j_gene: TRBJ2-2; CDR3aa: CSARVGRYTGELFF; CDR3nt: TGCAGTGCTAGAGTAGGGCGGTACACCGGGGAGCTGTTTTTT
v_gene: TRBV11-2; d_gene: NA; abundance: NA; j_gene: TRBJ2-5; CDR3aa: CASSPFVVRRAETQYF; CDR3nt: TGTGCCAGCAGCCCATTCGTGGTCCGAAGAGCAGAGACCCAGTACTTC
v_gene: TRBV7-2; d_gene: NA; abundance: few; j_gene: TRBJ1-6; CDR3aa: CASSLLATLNSPLHF; CDR3nt: TGTGCCAGCAGCCTCCTGGCGACATTGAATTCACCCCTCCACTTT
v_gene: TRBV20-1; d_gene: TRBD2; abundance: many; j_gene: TRBJ2-7; CDR3aa: CSARLAAYEQYF; CDR3nt: TGCAGTGCTAGACTAGCGGCCTACGAGCAGTACTTC
v_gene: TRBV10-3; d_gene: TRBD2; abundance: many; j_gene: TRBJ2-1; CDR3aa: CAISTSGSNYNEQFF; CDR3nt: TGTGCCATCAGCACTAGCGGGAGCAACTACAATGAGCAGTTCTTC
v_gene: TRBV7-2; d_gene: NA; abundance: many; j_gene: TRBJ1-1; CDR3aa: CASSFSGTNTEAFF; CDR3nt: TGTGCCAGCAGCTTTTCCGGGACGAACACTGAAGCTTTCTTT
v_gene: TRBV7-2; d_gene: NA; abundance: many; j_gene: TRBJ2-2; CDR3aa: CASRKDQNTGELFF; CDR3nt: TGTGCCAGCAGGAAAGACCAGAACACCGGGGAGCTGTTTTTT
v_gene: TRBV7-2; d_gene: NA; abundance: many; j_gene: TRBJ1-2; CDR3aa: CASSAGRGNYGYTF; CDR3nt: TGTGCCAGCAGCGCCGGCAGGGGAAACTATGGCTACACCTTC
v_gene: TRBV29-1; d_gene: NA; abundance: many; j_gene: TRBJ2-5; CDR3aa: CSVGFQETQYF; CDR3nt: TGCAGCGTTGGCTTTCAAGAGACCCAGTACTTC
v_gene: TRBV20-1; d_gene: NA; abundance: many; j_gene: TRBJ2-1; CDR3aa: CSATIRAVRNEQFF; CDR3nt: TGCAGTGCCACAATTCGGGCGGTGCGCAATGAGCAGTTCTTC
v_gene: TRBV6-5; d_gene: NA; abundance: many; j_gene: TRBJ2-3; CDR3aa: CASSYVRQGGGTDTQYF; CDR3nt: TGTGCCAGCAGTTATGTCAGACAGGGAGGTGGCACAGATACGCAGTATTTT
v_gene: TRBV7-6; d_gene: NA; abundance: NA; j_gene: TRBJ1-3; CDR3aa: CVSSSTDRRGGGNTIYF; CDR3nt: TGTGTCAGCAGCTCCACGGATCGGAGGGGAGGTGGAAACACCATATATTTT
v_gene: TRBV9; d_gene: NA; abundance: few; j_gene: TRBJ2-3; CDR3aa: CASSVTMGPGGDTQYF; CDR3nt: TGTGCCAGCAGCGTGACGATGGGGCCGGGTGGGGATACGCAGTATTTT
v_gene: TRBV4-3; d_gene: TRBD1; abundance: many; j_gene: TRBJ2-7; CDR3aa: CASSPYRGSSYEQYF; CDR3nt: TGCGCCAGCAGCCCATACAGGGGAAGCTCCTACGAGCAGTACTTC
v_gene: TRBV20-1; d_gene: TRBD2; abundance: few; j_gene: TRBJ2-3; CDR3aa: CSAGAGREGDTQYF; CDR3nt: TGCAGTGCTGGGGCAGGGCGGGAGGGAGATACGCAGTATTTT
v_gene: TRBV11-2; d_gene: NA; abundance: NA; j_gene: TRBJ2-4; CDR3aa: CASSYGGTLAKNIQYF; CDR3nt: TGTGCCAGCAGCTACGGGGGTACTCTAGCCAAAAACATTCAGTACTTC
v_gene: TRBV6-2/TRBV6-3; d_gene: NA; abundance: NA; j_gene: TRBJ2-1; CDR3aa: CASRKGPVFLEQFF; CDR3nt: TGTGCCAGCAGGAAGGGACCGGTGTTTCTTGAGCAGTTCTTC
v_gene: TRBV10-2; d_gene: NA; abundance: many; j_gene: TRBJ2-3; CDR3aa: CASSDRGTPGADTQYF; CDR3nt: TGCGCCAGCAGTGACCGAGGTACCCCAGGGGCAGATACGCAGTATTTT
v_gene: TRBV7-6; d_gene: NA; abundance: NA; j_gene: TRBJ2-7; CDR3aa: CASSSRSYEQYF; CDR3nt: TGTGCCAGCAGCTCCCGGTCCTACGAGCAGTACTTC
v_gene: TRBV20-1; d_gene: NA; abundance: many; j_gene: TRBJ1-1; CDR3aa: CSAVTTGSRNTEAFF; CDR3nt: TGCAGTGCTGTGACTACAGGGAGCAGGAACACTGAAGCTTTCTTT
v_gene: TRBV4-3; d_gene: NA; abundance: few; j_gene: TRBJ1-4; CDR3aa: CASSVDRYEKLFF; CDR3nt: TGCGCCAGCAGCGTAGACAGATATGAAAAACTGTTTTTT
v_gene: TRBV5-1; d_gene: NA; abundance: many; j_gene: TRBJ2-1; CDR3aa: CASKEGVSYNEQFF; CDR3nt: TGCGCCAGCAAGGAGGGAGTCTCCTACAATGAGCAGTTCTTC
v_gene: TRBV7-8; d_gene: NA; abundance: many; j_gene: TRBJ1-1; CDR3aa: CASSFQVRTRTEIEAFF; CDR3nt: TGTGCCAGCAGCTTTCAAGTTCGGACAAGGACAGAAATAGAAGCTTTCTTT
v_gene: TRBV7-8; d_gene: TRBD1; abundance: many; j_gene: TRBJ1-1; CDR3aa: CASRTGTGGDLVEAFF; CDR3nt: TGTGCCAGCAGGACCGGGACAGGGGGCGATTTGGTTGAAGCTTTCTTT
v_gene: TRBV12-3/TRBV12-4; d_gene: NA; abundance: many; j_gene: TRBJ2-3; CDR3aa: CASSPRGAGTQYF; CDR3nt: TGTGCCAGCAGTCCACGGGGGGCAGGTACGCAGTATTTT
v_gene: TRBV15; d_gene: NA; abundance: few; j_gene: TRBJ2-7; CDR3aa: CATSSGVDSSYEQYF; CDR3nt: TGTGCCACCAGCTCGGGAGTCGACTCATCCTACGAGCAGTACTTC
v_gene: TRBV7-3; d_gene: NA; abundance: many; j_gene: TRBJ2-5; CDR3aa: CASGPGDQETQYF; CDR3nt: TGTGCCAGTGGACCGGGGGACCAAGAGACCCAGTACTTC
v_gene: TRBV20-1; d_gene: TRBD2; abundance: many; j_gene: TRBJ2-3; CDR3aa: CSAGTSGRPTGDTQYF; CDR3nt: TGCAGTGCTGGGACTAGCGGGAGGCCGACAGGAGATACGCAGTATTTT
v_gene: TRBV7-3; d_gene: NA; abundance: many; j_gene: TRBJ1-1; CDR3aa: CASSLNPGNTEAFF; CDR3nt: TGTGCCAGCAGCTTAAATCCGGGGAACACTGAAGCTTTCTTT
v_gene: TRBV12-5; d_gene: TRBD1; abundance: many; j_gene: TRBJ1-2; CDR3aa: CASGLGRQGTNYGYTF; CDR3nt: TGTGCTAGTGGTTTGGGCCGACAGGGGACGAACTATGGCTACACCTTC
v_gene: TRBV7-8; d_gene: NA; abundance: once; j_gene: TRBJ2-1; CDR3aa: CASSFVIGSRREQFF; CDR3nt: TGTGCCAGCAGCTTCGTTATAGGTAGTCGGAGAGAGCAGTTCTTC
v_gene: TRBV6-5; d_gene: NA; abundance: many; j_gene: TRBJ1-3; CDR3aa: CASKTDGNTIYF; CDR3nt: TGTGCCAGCAAGACAGACGGAAACACCATATATTTT
v_gene: TRBV7-9; d_gene: NA; abundance: many; j_gene: TRBJ2-3; CDR3aa: CASSLELLELDTQYF; CDR3nt: TGTGCCAGCAGCTTAGAGCTGTTGGAATTAGATACGCAGTATTTT
v_gene: TRBV3-1; d_gene: NA; abundance: NA; j_gene: TRBJ2-4; CDR3aa: CASSQLGGIQYF; CDR3nt: TGTGCCAGCAGCCAACTAGGCGGCATTCAGTACTTC
v_gene: TRBV5-1; d_gene: NA; abundance: many; j_gene: TRBJ2-3; CDR3aa: CASSLEAITDTQYF; CDR3nt: TGCGCCAGCAGCTTGGAGGCTATCACAGATACGCAGTATTTT
v_gene: TRBV5-1; d_gene: NA; abundance: NA; j_gene: TRBJ2-1; CDR3aa: CASSLVEDEQFF; CDR3nt: TGCGCCAGCAGCTTGGTAGAAGATGAGCAGTTCTTC
v_gene: TRBV4-2; d_gene: NA; abundance: many; j_gene: TRBJ1-2; CDR3aa: CASSQDVTEGYGYTF; CDR3nt: TGTGCCAGCAGCCAAGATGTCACAGAAGGCTATGGCTACACCTTC
v_gene: TRBV18; d_gene: TRBD1; abundance: many; j_gene: TRBJ1-4; CDR3aa: CASSPQGTGNEKLFF; CDR3nt: TGTGCCAGCTCACCACAAGGGACAGGGAACGAAAAACTGTTTTTT
v_gene: TRBV6-2/TRBV6-3; d_gene: NA; abundance: NA; j_gene: TRBJ2-2; CDR3aa: CASSQDFPGYTGELFF; CDR3nt: TGTGCCAGCAGTCAAGACTTCCCCGGGTACACCGGGGAGCTGTTTTTT
v_gene: TRBV29-1; d_gene: TRBD2; abundance: many; j_gene: TRBJ2-1; CDR3aa: CSVGHSGGDNEQFF; CDR3nt: TGCAGCGTTGGACATAGCGGGGGAGACAATGAGCAGTTCTTC
v_gene: TRBV4-3; d_gene: TRBD1; abundance: many; j_gene: TRBJ2-7; CDR3aa: CASSQGTGATYEQYF; CDR3nt: TGCGCCAGCAGCCAAGGGACAGGTGCTACCTACGAGCAGTACTTC
v_gene: TRBV5-1; d_gene: NA; abundance: many; j_gene: TRBJ2-5; CDR3aa: CASSHSAGDRQETQYF; CDR3nt: TGCGCCAGCAGCCACTCGGCAGGGGATCGTCAAGAGACCCAGTACTTC
v_gene: TRBV11-2; d_gene: NA; abundance: few; j_gene: TRBJ2-5; CDR3aa: CASSNPGAYPRETQYF; CDR3nt: TGTGCCAGCAGCAACCCCGGGGCCTATCCCCGAGAGACCCAGTACTTC
v_gene: TRBV7-2; d_gene: NA; abundance: many; j_gene: TRBJ2-1; CDR3aa: CASSISGPAYNEQFF; CDR3nt: TGTGCCAGCAGCATCTCGGGACCAGCATACAATGAGCAGTTCTTC